The rows below give T cell receptor beta chains drawn from one sample of a study of blood T cells in healthy people across ages. TCRdb used MiXCR to reprocess the 5' RACE reads, holding one entry per CDR3 protein. The sample lists hundreds of thousands of distinct CDR3 sequences; 25% were seen once. The same sample was also used in a study of T cells of mothers and their children.

Specimen: blood. The receptors here all came from a boy under 18 in good health. Both conserved end residues are part of each CDR3. Each record gives: clone size, CDR3 length, D gene, J gene, V gene, CDR3 DNA, CDR3 protein. D genes are given only for firm matches. Size is omitted from some rows. Given values are once, few, many or a class for expanded clones.

size: few; length: 14; D: .; J: TRBJ2-1; V: TRBV12-3/TRBV12-4; DNA: TGTGCCAGCAGTTTCGCCATGGGGCGGAATGAGCAGTTCTTC; CDR3: CASSFAMGRNEQFF
size: few; length: 13; D: .; J: TRBJ1-1; V: TRBV5-1; DNA: TGCGCCAGCAGCTTCGGGGCAGACACTGAAGCTTTCTTT; CDR3: CASSFGADTEAFF
size: few; length: 15; D: TRBD2; J: TRBJ2-3; V: TRBV15; DNA: TGTGCCACCAGCGGGTATCTAGCGGGGGGAGATACGCAGTATTTT; CDR3: CATSGYLAGGDTQYF
size: few; length: 15; D: TRBD1; J: TRBJ1-1; V: TRBV11-2; DNA: TGTGCCAGCAGCAGCCGGGACAGGGTGAACACTGAAGCTTTCTTT; CDR3: CASSSRDRVNTEAFF
size: .; length: 13; D: .; J: TRBJ1-1; V: TRBV4-1; DNA: TGCGCCAGCAGCTCCAAGGGATACACTGAAGCTTTCTTT; CDR3: CASSSKGYTEAFF
size: .; length: 13; D: .; J: TRBJ2-3; V: TRBV25-1; DNA: TGTGCCAGCAGCACAGTTGAGACAGATACGCAGTATTTT; CDR3: CASSTVETDTQYF
size: few; length: 15; D: TRBD2; J: TRBJ2-5; V: TRBV3-1; DNA: TGTGCCAGCAGCCTAGCGGGAAATGATAGGAGGGAGCAGTACTTC; CDR3: CASSLAGNDRREQYF
size: few; length: 16; D: TRBD2; J: TRBJ2-1; V: TRBV7-3; DNA: TGTGCCAGCAGCTTATTGGGCGGGAGGGACGCCGGTGAGCAGTTCTTC; CDR3: CASSLLGGRDAGEQFF
size: .; length: 14; D: TRBD2; J: TRBJ2-7; V: TRBV3-1; DNA: TGTGCCAGCAGCCAAATTGGACTAGCGCGAGAGCAGTACTTC; CDR3: CASSQIGLAREQYF
size: few; length: 13; D: .; J: TRBJ2-7; V: TRBV6-2/TRBV6-3; DNA: TGTGCCAGCAGTTACCTTACAGGGACCGAGCAGTACTTC; CDR3: CASSYLTGTEQYF
size: .; length: 18; D: .; J: TRBJ1-2; V: TRBV27; DNA: TGTGCCAGCAGTTTATCGTCGTTCGGGGCAGGGAGTATCTATGGCTACACCTTC; CDR3: CASSLSSFGAGSIYGYTF
size: .; length: 14; D: .; J: TRBJ2-7; V: TRBV15; DNA: TGTGCCACCAAGAGTAACAGCGGCTTGGGCGAGCAGTACTTC; CDR3: CATKSNSGLGEQYF
size: .; length: 17; D: .; J: TRBJ2-1; V: TRBV4-2; DNA: TGTGCCAGCAGCCAAGACCGAGGGTCAGGGCGGGTCAATGAGCAGTTCTTC; CDR3: CASSQDRGSGRVNEQFF
size: .; length: 12; D: .; J: TRBJ2-7; V: TRBV9; DNA: TGTGCCAGCACCGAGGCTATTTACGAGCAGTACTTC; CDR3: CASTEAIYEQYF
size: .; length: 12; D: .; J: TRBJ2-1; V: TRBV20-1; DNA: TGCAGTGCTAGAGAGTCAGGGAATGAGCAGTTCTTC; CDR3: CSARESGNEQFF
size: .; length: 14; D: TRBD2; J: TRBJ2-2; V: TRBV28; DNA: TGTGCCAGCACGGGGGGACTTAACACCGGGGAGCTGTTTTTT; CDR3: CASTGGLNTGELFF
size: few; length: 15; D: TRBD2; J: TRBJ2-3; V: TRBV11-2; DNA: TGTGCCAGCAGCTTAGGTCGGGGGGTACTAGATACGCAGTATTTT; CDR3: CASSLGRGVLDTQYF
size: .; length: 15; D: TRBD2; J: TRBJ2-1; V: TRBV20-1; DNA: TGCAGTGCTAGTAGCCTAGCGGGGCCCAACAATGAGCAGTTCTTC; CDR3: CSASSLAGPNNEQFF
size: .; length: 13; D: .; J: TRBJ1-4; V: TRBV7-2; DNA: TGTGCCAGCAGCTTAGCAGGGGTCGAAAAACTGTTTTTT; CDR3: CASSLAGVEKLFF
size: few; length: 18; D: .; J: TRBJ2-3; V: TRBV4-2; DNA: TGTGCCAGCAGCCAAGTGGGGCCTTTTGGGCATAGCACAGATACGCAGTATTTT; CDR3: CASSQVGPFGHSTDTQYF
size: .; length: 16; D: TRBD1; J: TRBJ1-3; V: TRBV7-2; DNA: TGTGCCAGCAGCCTTACCGTGACAGGGAGAGGGAACGCCATATATTTT; CDR3: CASSLTVTGRGNAIYF
size: .; length: 15; D: TRBD2; J: TRBJ2-1; V: TRBV29-1; DNA: TGCAGCGTTGAGGATCGGGAGGAGTCCTACAATGAGCAGTTCTTC; CDR3: CSVEDREESYNEQFF
size: .; length: 14; D: .; J: TRBJ2-7; V: TRBV11-2; DNA: TGTGCCAGCAGCTTAGACAGGGTTTCCCACGAGCAGTACTTC; CDR3: CASSLDRVSHEQYF
size: few; length: 15; D: .; J: TRBJ1-1; V: TRBV7-2; DNA: TGTGCCAGCAGCTTAGTTTTTTCGGCTGACCGAGAAGCTTTCTTT; CDR3: CASSLVFSADREAFF
size: few; length: 14; D: .; J: TRBJ2-2; V: TRBV7-2; DNA: TGTGCCAGCAGCTTAAACCAGGACACCGGGGAGCTGTTTTTT; CDR3: CASSLNQDTGELFF
size: .; length: 13; D: TRBD1; J: TRBJ1-1; V: TRBV15; DNA: TGTGCCACCAACAACAGGGGGAACACTGAAGCTTTCTTT; CDR3: CATNNRGNTEAFF
size: .; length: 16; D: TRBD1; J: TRBJ1-5; V: TRBV27; DNA: TGTGCCAGCAGTTCCTCCGGCCGACAGGGCCATAGGCCCCAGCATTTT; CDR3: CASSSSGRQGHRPQHF
size: .; length: 16; D: TRBD2; J: TRBJ2-7; V: TRBV6-5; DNA: TGTGCCAGCAGTTACGAACTAGCGGGCCGCTCCTACGAGCAGTACTTC; CDR3: CASSYELAGRSYEQYF
size: .; length: 15; D: .; J: TRBJ2-1; V: TRBV29-1; DNA: TGCAGCGTTGAAGGAAAGCCTGACGACTACAATGAGCAGTTCTTC; CDR3: CSVEGKPDDYNEQFF
size: .; length: 13; D: .; J: TRBJ1-5; V: TRBV28; DNA: TGTGCCAGCAGTTTTGGTACGAATCAGCCCCAGCATTTT; CDR3: CASSFGTNQPQHF
size: many; length: 15; D: TRBD1; J: TRBJ2-1; V: TRBV27; DNA: TGTGCCAGCAGTGAAGACAGGGTTTCGAACAATGAGCAGTTCTTC; CDR3: CASSEDRVSNNEQFF
size: .; length: 10; D: TRBD1; J: TRBJ2-7; V: TRBV7-2; DNA: TGTGACAGGGGGCTCGACGAGCAGTACTTC; CDR3: CDRGLDEQYF
size: .; length: 14; D: .; J: TRBJ2-7; V: TRBV3-1; DNA: TGTGCCAGCAGCCAAGATGAGGGGACGAACGAGCAGTACTTC; CDR3: CASSQDEGTNEQYF
size: few; length: 18; D: TRBD2; J: TRBJ2-3; V: TRBV2; DNA: TGTGCCAGCATCGGGGCGGGGGGGCCCCCCGAATTGTCAGATACGCAGTATTTT; CDR3: CASIGAGGPPELSDTQYF
size: .; length: 15; D: TRBD1; J: TRBJ1-2; V: TRBV9; DNA: TGTGCCAGCAGCCCGACAGGGGGTTACTTCTATGGCTACACCTTC; CDR3: CASSPTGGYFYGYTF
size: .; length: 15; D: .; J: TRBJ1-2; V: TRBV7-2; DNA: TGTGCCAGCAGCGCGCACCCTACAGCTCCCTATGGCTACACCTTC; CDR3: CASSAHPTAPYGYTF
size: few; length: 15; D: TRBD2; J: TRBJ2-5; V: TRBV12-3/TRBV12-4; DNA: TGTGCCAGCAGTTTGTCGGGAGGTAATCAAGAGACCCAGTACTTC; CDR3: CASSLSGGNQETQYF
size: few; length: 16; D: TRBD1; J: TRBJ2-2; V: TRBV20-1; DNA: TGCAGTGCCCAGCCTACCGGGACAGTGAACACCGGGGAGCTGTTTTTT; CDR3: CSAQPTGTVNTGELFF
size: .; length: 14; D: .; J: TRBJ2-7; V: TRBV7-9; DNA: TGTGCCAGCACCCAGGGCTCCGGTCCCTACGAGCAGTACTTC; CDR3: CASTQGSGPYEQYF
size: few; length: 12; D: .; J: TRBJ2-2; V: TRBV29-1; DNA: TGCAGCGCTCCTGGTTTCACCGGGGAGCTGTTTTTT; CDR3: CSAPGFTGELFF
size: .; length: 12; D: .; J: TRBJ1-4; V: TRBV11-1; DNA: TGTGCCAGCAGCTGGGACCGCTCCGAACTGTTTTTT; CDR3: CASSWDRSELFF
size: .; length: 16; D: TRBD2; J: TRBJ2-1; V: TRBV4-2; DNA: TGTGCCAGCAGCCCCTCGGCGGACGGGACTAGATATGAGCAGTTCTTC; CDR3: CASSPSADGTRYEQFF
size: few; length: 18; D: TRBD2; J: TRBJ2-1; V: TRBV29-1; DNA: TGCAGCGTTAAGTTAGCGGGAGGTCCGATTACCACCTACAATGAGCAGTTCTTC; CDR3: CSVKLAGGPITTYNEQFF
size: .; length: 12; D: .; J: TRBJ1-4; V: TRBV7-9; DNA: TGTGCCAGCAGCTTTTTCGGCGAAAAACTGTTTTTT; CDR3: CASSFFGEKLFF